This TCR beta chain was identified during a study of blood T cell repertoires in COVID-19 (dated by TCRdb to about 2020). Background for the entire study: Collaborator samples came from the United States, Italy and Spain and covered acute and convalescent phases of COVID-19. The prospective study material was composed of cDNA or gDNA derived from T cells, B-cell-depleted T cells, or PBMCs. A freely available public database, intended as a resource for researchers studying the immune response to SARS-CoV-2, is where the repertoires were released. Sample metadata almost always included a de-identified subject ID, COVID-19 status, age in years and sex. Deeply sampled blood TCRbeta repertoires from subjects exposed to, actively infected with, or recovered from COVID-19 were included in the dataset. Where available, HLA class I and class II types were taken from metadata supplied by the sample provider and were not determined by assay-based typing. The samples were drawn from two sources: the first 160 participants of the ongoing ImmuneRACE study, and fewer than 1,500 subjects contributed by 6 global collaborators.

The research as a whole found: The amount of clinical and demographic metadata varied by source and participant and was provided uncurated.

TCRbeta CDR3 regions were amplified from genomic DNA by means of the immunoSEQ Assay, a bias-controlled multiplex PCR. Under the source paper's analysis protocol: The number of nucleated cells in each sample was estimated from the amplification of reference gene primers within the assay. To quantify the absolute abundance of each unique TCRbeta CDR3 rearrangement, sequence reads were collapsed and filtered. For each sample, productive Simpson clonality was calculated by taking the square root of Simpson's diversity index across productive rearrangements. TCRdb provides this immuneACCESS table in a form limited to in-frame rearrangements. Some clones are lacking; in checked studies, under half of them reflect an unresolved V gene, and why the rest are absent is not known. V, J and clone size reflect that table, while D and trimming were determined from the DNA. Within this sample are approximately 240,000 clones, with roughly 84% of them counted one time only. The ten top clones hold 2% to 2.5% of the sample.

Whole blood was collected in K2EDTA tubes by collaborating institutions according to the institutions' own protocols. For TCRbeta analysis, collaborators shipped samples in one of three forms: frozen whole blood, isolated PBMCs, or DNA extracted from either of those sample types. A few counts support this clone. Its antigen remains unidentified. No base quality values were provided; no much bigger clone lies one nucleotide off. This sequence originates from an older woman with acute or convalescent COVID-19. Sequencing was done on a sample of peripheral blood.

For the CDR3, the sequence is CASSLEPGKREQYF. The sequenced DNA: TGTGCCAGCAGCTTAGAGCCAGGGAAAAGGGAGCAGTACTTC. The rearrangement joined TRBV11-2 to TRBJ2-7, with TRBD1 as a weak D call on 5 bases. The junction shows trimming of 0 bases on V and 7 bases on J, plus 13 bases between the germline ends. The CDR3 starts with the cysteine, ends with the phenylalanine, and has 14 residues. Just CDR3 DNA is preserved here, 42 bases in frame from base 1. Based on the germline V gene, the CDR1 and CDR2 sequences are SGHAT and FQNNGV.